This record covers a single T cell receptor (beta chain). No cognate antigen has been identified for it. Base qualities are not at hand, and no much larger clone is one base apart. The data are from a study of T cell clones after liver transplantation (dated by TCRdb to the late 2010s). Describing the broader study: The samples were obtained from ITN030ST, a randomized trial that attempted immunosuppression withdrawal within 2 years after liver transplantation. After a pre-transplant mixed lymphocyte reaction, TCRbeta sequencing was used to pinpoint donor-reactive T cell clones, which were subsequently tracked in post-transplant blood. Third party-reactive TCRbeta sequences from pre-transplant MLRs were also identified as an antigen-independent comparator for donor-reactive sequences. Of the eight recipients, a few were HCV-positive, while the remaining recipients had been transplanted for non-autoimmune, non-viral indications. The subjects received no induction therapy and were kept on standard immunosuppression until randomization at 12-24 months post-transplant. Tolerance meant complete immunosuppression withdrawal for at least one year without liver enzymes rising beyond twice the upper limit of normal. Blood samples were taken pre-transplant, pre-randomization before withdrawal, and post-randomization after full withdrawal or failed withdrawal. The studied cohort comprised 8 liver transplant recipients, 3 classified as tolerant and 5 as non-tolerant.

Overall results and qualifications from the work: In two subjects, low numbers of available donor cells limited the measurable donor-reactive repertoire. Circulating donor-reactive CD4 TCRbeta sequences fell significantly post-transplant in most of the 8 subjects, irrespective of tolerance or HCV status. When repertoire turnover was accounted for, significantly reduced detection of donor-reactive sequences was found in 7 of 8 subjects for CD4 and in 8 of 8 subjects for CD8. The decline in donor-reactive sequences exceeded the decline in third party-reactive sequences, suggesting partial antigen-specific deletion that was unrelated to withdrawal success. Conclusions were preliminary, limited by small, heterogeneous patient numbers and non-standardized post-transplant time points. Without allograft tissue specimens, donor-reactive T cells may have migrated into the graft rather than being deleted.

The germline V gene gives CDR1 as ENHRY and CDR2 as SYGVKD. The CDR3 runs 14 residues from the cysteine to the phenylalanine. Here the CDR3 DNA is all that survives: 42 bases in frame from base 1. The junction carries 14 bases between V and J, which are trimmed by 8 bases and 1 base respectively. The time point label here, explained by the study, means: pre-transplant. Thawed unstimulated PBMCs were stained for CD3, CD4 and CD8 and FACS-sorted into CD3+CD4+ and CD3+CD8+ populations. Randomization to immunosuppression withdrawal applied to every one of the 8 studied subjects. The Qiagen DNeasy Blood and Tissue Kit was used to isolate genomic DNA. High-throughput TCRbeta CDR3 sequencing of frozen genomic DNA was performed by immunoSEQ, including PCR amplification, mapping, bias correction and internal controls. Regarding the original processing steps: Only productive rearrangements were retained, and each unique TCRbeta sequence was defined by its CDR3 nucleotide sequence together with its V and J gene. For classification of a sequence as donor-reactive, at least 5-fold expansion in CFSE-low cells relative to unstimulated pre-transplant cells and a frequency of at least 0.01% were required. Minimum frequency thresholds were set for each subject based on the unstimulated sample with the lowest template count, ensuring at least 90% detection power. Jensen-Shannon divergence between the top 1000 TCRbeta sequences after and before transplant was used to measure repertoire turnover. Changes in detection of donor-reactive sequences were tested with two-sided Fisher's exact tests. Sourced from immuneACCESS, this table was stored by TCRdb with only in-frame sequences that have V and J called. A share of the clones is absent; for the studies checked, an unresolved V gene accounts for under half, and the remainder has no known explanation. The DNA was the basis for D and trimming; V, J and clone size are from that table. Recorded for this sample are 65,000 to 95,000 clones; 80% of them occurred a single time. The leading ten clones occupy about 0.64% of the sample.

The chain is encoded by TRBV10-3 joined to TRBJ1-1; perhaps TRBD1 is the D gene, with 6 bases matching. The input for sequencing was CD4+ T cells from blood, taken before liver transplant. The sequence derives from a human donor who received a liver transplant. The CDR3 reads as follows: CAISRQQGNTEAFF. The DNA sequence follows: TGTGCCATCTCAAGGCAACAGGGGAACACTGAAGCTTTCTTT.